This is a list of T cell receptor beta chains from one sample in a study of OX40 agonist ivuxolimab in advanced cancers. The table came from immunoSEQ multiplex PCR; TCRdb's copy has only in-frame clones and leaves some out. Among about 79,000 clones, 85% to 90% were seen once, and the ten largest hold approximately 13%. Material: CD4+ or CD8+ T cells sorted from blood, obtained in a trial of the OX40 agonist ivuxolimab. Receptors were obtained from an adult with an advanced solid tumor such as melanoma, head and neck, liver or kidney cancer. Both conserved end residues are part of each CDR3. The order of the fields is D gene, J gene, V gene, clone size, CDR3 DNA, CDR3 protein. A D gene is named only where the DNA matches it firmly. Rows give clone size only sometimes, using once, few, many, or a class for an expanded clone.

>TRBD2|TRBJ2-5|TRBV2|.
TGTGCCAGCAGTGGGGTAGCGGGGCAAGAGACCCAGTACTTC
CASSGVAGQETQYF
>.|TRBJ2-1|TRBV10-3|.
TGTGCCATGGCGCGGCGGGACTCCTACAATGAGCAGTTCTTC
CAMARRDSYNEQFF
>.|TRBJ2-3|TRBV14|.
TGTGCCAGCAGCCAAGCAACATCTAGCACAGATACGCAGTATTTT
CASSQATSSTDTQYF
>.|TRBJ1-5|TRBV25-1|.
TGTGCCAGCAGTGAATCGGGCCTGGGGAGCAATCAGCCCCAGCATTTT
CASSESGLGSNQPQHF
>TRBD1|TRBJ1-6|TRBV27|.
TGTGCCAGCAGTACCGGGGACAGGGGGACTTATAATTCACCCCTCCACTTT
CASSTGDRGTYNSPLHF
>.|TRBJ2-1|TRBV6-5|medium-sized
TGTGCCAGCAGTTACCTCCATGAGCAGTTCTTC
CASSYLHEQFF
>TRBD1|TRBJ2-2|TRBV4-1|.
TGCGCCAGCAGCCTAGACAGGGGAATATTGCGGGCGCTGTTTTTT
CASSLDRGILRALFF
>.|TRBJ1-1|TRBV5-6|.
TGTGCCAGCAGCTTGGAGTGGCAGGGCCCTAGGGCTTTCTTT
CASSLEWQGPRAFF
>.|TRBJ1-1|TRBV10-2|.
TGCGCCAGCAGAAAAACAGGGAACACTGAAGCTTTCTTT
CASRKTGNTEAFF
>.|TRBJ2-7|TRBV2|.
TGTGCCAGCAAGGGGAGGAGCTCCTACGAGCAGTACTTC
CASKGRSSYEQYF